Listed below are T cell receptor beta chains from one sample, sequenced in a study of Graves' ophthalmopathy and Graves' hyperthyroidism. TCRdb passed the multiplex PCR reads through MiXCR, listing each CDR3 protein once. The repertoire has around 670,000 distinct CDR3 sequences, approximately 40% of them found once; the top ten carry approximately 43%. Sequenced material: peripheral blood. Receptor source: an adult man with Graves' ophthalmopathy. CDR3s include the opening cysteine and the closing phenylalanine or tryptophan.

j_gene,v_gene,len,CDR3aa
TRBJ2-5,TRBV2,13,CASSYDREQTQYF
TRBJ1-1,TRBV25-1,17,CASSPPGQGVGDTEAFF
TRBJ1-1,TRBV6-6,18,CASSYLGQGEVPNTEAFF
TRBJ1-1,TRBV2,14,CASSPRTKNTEAFF
TRBJ1-2,TRBV11-2,14,CASRAPGQPYGYTF
TRBJ2-5,TRBV7-9,13,CASHGGRQQTQYF
TRBJ1-1,TRBV6-9,15,CASSRLTATNTEAFF
TRBJ1-5,TRBV2,14,CASSVGRLNQPQHF
TRBJ1-1,TRBV19,14,CASSIGWRNTEAFF
TRBJ2-5,TRBV20-1,16,CSARDAGTHLRETQYF
TRBJ2-3,TRBV19,15,CASSTDPASTDTQYF
TRBJ1-2,TRBV15,17,CASSQAEGTVANYGYTF
TRBJ2-6,TRBV7-2,18,CASSQAGTTGSGANVLTF
-,TRBV25-1,16,CASSEYKLAVANEQFF
TRBJ1-5,TRBV12-3/TRBV12-4,15,CASRRTGSSNQPQHF
TRBJ2-7,TRBV7-8,13,CASSPDRGGEQYF
TRBJ2-7,TRBV9,12,CASSPDLVEQYF
TRBJ2-7,TRBV14,15,CASSQATGSPYEQYF